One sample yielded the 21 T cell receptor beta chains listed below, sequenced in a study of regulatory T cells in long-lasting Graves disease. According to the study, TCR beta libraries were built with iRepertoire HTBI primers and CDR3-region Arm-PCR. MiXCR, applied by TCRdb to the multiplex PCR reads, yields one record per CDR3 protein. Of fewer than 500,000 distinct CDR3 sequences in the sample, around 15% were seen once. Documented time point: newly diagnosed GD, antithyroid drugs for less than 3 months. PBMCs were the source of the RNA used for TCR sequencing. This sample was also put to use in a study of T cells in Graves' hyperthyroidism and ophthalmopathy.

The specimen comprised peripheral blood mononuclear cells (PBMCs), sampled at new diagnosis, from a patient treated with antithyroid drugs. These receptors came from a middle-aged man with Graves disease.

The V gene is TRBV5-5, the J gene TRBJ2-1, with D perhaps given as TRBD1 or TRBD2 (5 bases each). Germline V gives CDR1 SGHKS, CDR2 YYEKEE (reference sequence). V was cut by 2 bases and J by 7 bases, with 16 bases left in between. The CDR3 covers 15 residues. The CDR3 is CASSFIRDPFNEQFF. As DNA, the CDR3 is TGTGCCAGCAGCTTCATACGGGACCCCTTTAATGAGCAGTTCTTC.

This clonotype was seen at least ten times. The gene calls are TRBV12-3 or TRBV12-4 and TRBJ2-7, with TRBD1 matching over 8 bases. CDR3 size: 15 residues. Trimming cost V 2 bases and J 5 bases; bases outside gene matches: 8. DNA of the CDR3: TGTGCCAGCAGTTTAACCGGTGGCAGGGGGCACGAGCAGTACTTC. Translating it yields CASSLTGGRGHEQYF.

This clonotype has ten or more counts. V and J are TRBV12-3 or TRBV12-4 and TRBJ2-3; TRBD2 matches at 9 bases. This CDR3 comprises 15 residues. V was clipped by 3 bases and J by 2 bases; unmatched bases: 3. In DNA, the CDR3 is TGTGCCAGCAGTTTTCTAGCGGGACCCACAGATACGCAGTATTTT. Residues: CASSFLAGPTDTQYF.

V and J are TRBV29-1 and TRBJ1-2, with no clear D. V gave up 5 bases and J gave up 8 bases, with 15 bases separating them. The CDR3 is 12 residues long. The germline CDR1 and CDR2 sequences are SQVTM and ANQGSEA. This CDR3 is CSVTGNSNGYTF. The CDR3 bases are TGCAGCGTTACCGGGAACTCCAACGGCTACACCTTC.

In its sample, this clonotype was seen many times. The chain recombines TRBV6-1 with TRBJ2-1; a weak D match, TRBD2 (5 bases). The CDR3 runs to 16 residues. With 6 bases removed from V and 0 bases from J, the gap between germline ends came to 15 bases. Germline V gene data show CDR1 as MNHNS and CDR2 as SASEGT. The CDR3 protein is CASSPGKTSSYNEQFF. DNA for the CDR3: TGTGCCAGCAGCCCCGGGAAGACGAGCTCCTACAATGAGCAGTTCTTC.

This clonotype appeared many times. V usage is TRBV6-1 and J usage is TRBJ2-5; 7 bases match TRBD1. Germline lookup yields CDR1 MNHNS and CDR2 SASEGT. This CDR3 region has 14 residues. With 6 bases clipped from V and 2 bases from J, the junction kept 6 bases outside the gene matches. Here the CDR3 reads CASRTGQSQETQYF. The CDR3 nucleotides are TGTGCCAGCAGGACGGGACAGTCACAAGAGACCCAGTACTTC.

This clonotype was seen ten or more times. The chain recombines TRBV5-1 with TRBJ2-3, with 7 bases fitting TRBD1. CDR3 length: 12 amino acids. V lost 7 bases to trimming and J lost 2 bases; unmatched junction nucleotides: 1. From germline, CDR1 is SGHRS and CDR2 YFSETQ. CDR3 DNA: TGCGCCAGCGGACAGGTCACAGATACGCAGTATTTT. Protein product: CASGQVTDTQYF.

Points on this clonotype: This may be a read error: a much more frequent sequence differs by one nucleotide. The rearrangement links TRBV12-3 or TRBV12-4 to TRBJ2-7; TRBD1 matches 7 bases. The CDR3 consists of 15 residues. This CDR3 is CATSDWRQGAYEQYF. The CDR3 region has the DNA TGTGCCACCAGTGATTGGAGACAGGGCGCCTACGAGCAGTACTTC.

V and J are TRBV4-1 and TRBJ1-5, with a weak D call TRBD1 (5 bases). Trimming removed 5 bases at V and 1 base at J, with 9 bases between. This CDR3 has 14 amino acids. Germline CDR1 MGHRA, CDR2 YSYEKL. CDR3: CASSSRDSNQPQHF. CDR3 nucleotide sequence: TGCGCCAGCAGCTCTCGGGACAGCAATCAGCCCCAGCATTTT.

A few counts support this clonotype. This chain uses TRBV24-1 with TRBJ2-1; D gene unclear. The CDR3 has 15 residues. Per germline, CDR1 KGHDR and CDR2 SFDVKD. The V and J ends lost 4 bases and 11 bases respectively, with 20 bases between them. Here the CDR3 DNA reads TGTGCCACCAGTGACCAAGGTGCAGGAGCAATGAAGCAGTTCTTC. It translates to CATSDQGAGAMKQFF.

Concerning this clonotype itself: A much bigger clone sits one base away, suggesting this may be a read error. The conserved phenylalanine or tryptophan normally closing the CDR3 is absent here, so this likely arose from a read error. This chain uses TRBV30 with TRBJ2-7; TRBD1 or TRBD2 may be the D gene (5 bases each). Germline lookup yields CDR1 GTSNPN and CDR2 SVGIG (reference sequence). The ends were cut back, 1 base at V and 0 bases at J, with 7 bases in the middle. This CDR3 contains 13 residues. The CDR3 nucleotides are TGTGCCTGGAGTGGGGGGATCTCCTACGAGCAGTACTTA. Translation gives CAWSGGISYEQYL.

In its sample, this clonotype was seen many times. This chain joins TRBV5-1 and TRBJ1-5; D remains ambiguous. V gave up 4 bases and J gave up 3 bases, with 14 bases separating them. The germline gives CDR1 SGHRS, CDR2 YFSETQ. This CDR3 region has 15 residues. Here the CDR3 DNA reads TGCGCCAGCAGCCCCTGGGGTGGCCACAATCAGCCCCAGCATTTT. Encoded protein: CASSPWGGHNQPQHF.

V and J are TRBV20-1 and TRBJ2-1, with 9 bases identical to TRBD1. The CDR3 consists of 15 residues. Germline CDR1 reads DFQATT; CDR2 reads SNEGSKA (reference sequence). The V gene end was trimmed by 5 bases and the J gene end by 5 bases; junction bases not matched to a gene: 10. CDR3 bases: TGCAGTGCTGACTTCCAAGGGACAGGGAACAATGAGCAGTTCTTC. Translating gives CSADFQGTGNNEQFF.

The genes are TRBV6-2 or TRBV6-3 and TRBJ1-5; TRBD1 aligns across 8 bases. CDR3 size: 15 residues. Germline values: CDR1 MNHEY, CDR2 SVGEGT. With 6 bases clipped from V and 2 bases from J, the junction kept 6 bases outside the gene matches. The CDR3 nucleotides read TGTGCCAGCAGCCAGGGGGCGCGTGGCAATCAGCCCCAGCATTTT. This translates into CASSQGARGNQPQHF.

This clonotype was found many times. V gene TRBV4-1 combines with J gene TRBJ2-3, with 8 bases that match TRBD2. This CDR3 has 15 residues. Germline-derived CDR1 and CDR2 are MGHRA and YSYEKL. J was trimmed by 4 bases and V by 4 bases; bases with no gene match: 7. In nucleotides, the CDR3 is TGCGCCAGCAGCCGATTAGGACTAGCCGCAGATACGCAGTATTTT. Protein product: CASSRLGLAADTQYF.

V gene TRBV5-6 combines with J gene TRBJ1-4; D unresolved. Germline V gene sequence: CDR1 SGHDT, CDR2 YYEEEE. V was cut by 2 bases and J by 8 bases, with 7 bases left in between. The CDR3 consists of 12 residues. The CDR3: CASSFDGEKLFF. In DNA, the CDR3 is TGTGCCAGCAGCTTCGACGGGGAAAAACTGTTTTTT.

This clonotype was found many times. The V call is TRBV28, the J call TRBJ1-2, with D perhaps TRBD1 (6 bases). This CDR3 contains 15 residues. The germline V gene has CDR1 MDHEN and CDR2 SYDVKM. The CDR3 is CASRGGRRLYYGYTF. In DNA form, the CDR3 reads TGTGCGTCGCGGGGGGGGCGGAGGCTCTACTATGGCTACACCTTC.

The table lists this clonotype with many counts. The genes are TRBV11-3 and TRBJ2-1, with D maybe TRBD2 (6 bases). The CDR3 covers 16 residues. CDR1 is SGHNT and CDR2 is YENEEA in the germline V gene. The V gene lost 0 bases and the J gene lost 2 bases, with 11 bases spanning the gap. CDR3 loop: CASSLDAGRTYNEQFF. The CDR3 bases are TGTGCCAGCAGCTTAGACGCCGGGAGAACCTACAATGAGCAGTTCTTC.

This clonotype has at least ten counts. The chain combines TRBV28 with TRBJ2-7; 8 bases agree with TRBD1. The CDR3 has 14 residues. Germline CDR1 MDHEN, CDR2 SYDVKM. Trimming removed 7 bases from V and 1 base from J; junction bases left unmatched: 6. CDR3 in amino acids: CASTPDRVSYEQYF. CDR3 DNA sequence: TGTGCCAGCACCCCGGACAGGGTTTCCTACGAGCAGTACTTC.

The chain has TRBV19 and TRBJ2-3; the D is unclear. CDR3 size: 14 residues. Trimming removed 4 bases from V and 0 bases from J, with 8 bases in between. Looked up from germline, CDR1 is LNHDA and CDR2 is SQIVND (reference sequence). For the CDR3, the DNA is TGTGCCAGTAGTACAGGCAGCAGCACAGATACGCAGTATTTT. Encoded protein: CASSTGSSTDTQYF.

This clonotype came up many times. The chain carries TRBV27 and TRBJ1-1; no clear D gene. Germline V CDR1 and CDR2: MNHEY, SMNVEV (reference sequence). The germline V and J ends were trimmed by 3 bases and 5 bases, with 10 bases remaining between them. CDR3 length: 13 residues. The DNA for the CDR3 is TGTGCCAGCAGTTTGCGGGGATGGACTGAAGCTTTCTTT. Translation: CASSLRGWTEAFF.